One and the same sample provided the 4 T cell receptor beta chains below, sequenced in a study of shared clonotypes between healthy human individuals. TCRdb keeps only in-frame clones here, not all; method: immunoSEQ multiplex PCR. The sample lists about 2.4 million clones; 93% were seen once. Sample: naive CD4+ T cells from PBMCs. Subset given: CD45RA+ positively selected. Receptors were obtained from a man aged 18 to 35 in good health. Some clones in this sample may be carry-over from other donors' samples.

This sequence joins TRBV5-5 and TRBJ2-3, with 9 bases lining up with TRBD2. Germline V lookup: CDR1 SGHKS, CDR2 YYEKEE (reference sequence). The V and J ends lost 3 bases and 6 bases, in that order; junction bases with no gene match: 8. The CDR3 covers 15 residues. The CDR3 DNA sequence: TGTGCCAGCAGCTCGACTAGCGGCGCAGGGGATACGCAGTATTTT. It encodes CASSSTSGAGDTQYF.

The chain joins TRBV14 to TRBJ2-5; 8 bases map to TRBD1. CDR1 SGHDN and CDR2 FVKESK come from the germline V gene. CDR3 length: 16 amino acids. V trimming: 0 bases; J trimming: 2 bases; junction bases outside the gene matches: 5. CDR3 nucleotides: TGTGCCAGCAGCCAAGACGCCGGGACAGGTCAAGAGACCCAGTACTTC. As protein: CASSQDAGTGQETQYF.

This clone has just one count. V gene TRBV4-3 combines with J gene TRBJ2-3, with 7 bases that match TRBD2. CDR1 and CDR2 from the germline V gene are LGHNA and YSLEER. This CDR3 comprises 15 residues. J was trimmed by 4 bases and V by 6 bases; bases with no gene match: 10. CDR3 bases: TGCGCCAGCAGTTCCGTGGGAGGGCGGGCAGATACGCAGTATTTT. Translation gives CASSSVGGRADTQYF.

With respect to this clone: In the same sample, other DNA sequences code for this CDR3. V and J are TRBV6-5 and TRBJ2-7; 7 bases match TRBD1. Trimming at V came to 9 bases and at J to 1 base, leaving 6 bases not matched to a gene. CDR1 and CDR2 from the germline V gene are MNHEY and SVGAGI. The CDR3 has 13 residues. This CDR3 is CASKKQGSYEQYF. Here the CDR3 DNA reads TGTGCCAGTAAAAAACAGGGGTCCTACGAGCAGTACTTC.